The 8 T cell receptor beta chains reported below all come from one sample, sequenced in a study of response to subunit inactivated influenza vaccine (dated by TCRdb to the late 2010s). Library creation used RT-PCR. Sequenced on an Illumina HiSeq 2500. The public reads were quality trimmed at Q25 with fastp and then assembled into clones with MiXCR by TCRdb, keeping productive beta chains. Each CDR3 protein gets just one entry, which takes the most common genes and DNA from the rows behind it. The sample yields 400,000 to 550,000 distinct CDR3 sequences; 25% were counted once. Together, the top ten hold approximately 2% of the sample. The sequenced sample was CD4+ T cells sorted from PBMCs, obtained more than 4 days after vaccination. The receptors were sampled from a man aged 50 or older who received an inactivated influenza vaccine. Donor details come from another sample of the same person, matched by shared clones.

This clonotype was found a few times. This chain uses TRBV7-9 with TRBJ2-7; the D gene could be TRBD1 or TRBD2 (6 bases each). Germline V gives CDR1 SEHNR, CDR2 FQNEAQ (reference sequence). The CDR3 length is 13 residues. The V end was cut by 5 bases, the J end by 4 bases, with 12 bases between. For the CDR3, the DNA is TGTGCCAGCAGCAGGGGGGAATTTTACGAGCAGTACTTC. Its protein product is CASSRGEFYEQYF.

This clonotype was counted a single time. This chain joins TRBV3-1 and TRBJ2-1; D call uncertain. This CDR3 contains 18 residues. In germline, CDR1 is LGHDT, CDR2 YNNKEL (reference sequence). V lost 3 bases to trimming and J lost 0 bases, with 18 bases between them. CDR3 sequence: CASSHSQMTLSSYNEQFF. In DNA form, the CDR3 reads TGTGCCAGCAGCCATTCACAGATGACACTCTCCTCCTACAATGAGCAGTTCTTC.

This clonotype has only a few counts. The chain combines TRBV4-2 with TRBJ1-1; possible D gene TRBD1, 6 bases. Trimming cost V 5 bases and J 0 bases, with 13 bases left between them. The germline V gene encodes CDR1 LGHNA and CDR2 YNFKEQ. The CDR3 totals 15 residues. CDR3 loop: CASSASGALNTEAFF. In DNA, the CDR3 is TGTGCCAGCAGCGCGTCAGGGGCCTTGAACACTGAAGCTTTCTTT.

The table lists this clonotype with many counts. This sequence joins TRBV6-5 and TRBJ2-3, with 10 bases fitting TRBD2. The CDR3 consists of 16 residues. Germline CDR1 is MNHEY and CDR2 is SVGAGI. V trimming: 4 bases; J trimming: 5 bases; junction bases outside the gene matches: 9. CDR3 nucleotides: TGTGCCAGCAGTTCCGAGCGGGGGGGCAATATAGATACGCAGTATTTT. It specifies CASSSERGGNIDTQYF.

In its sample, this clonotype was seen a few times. The CDR3 DNA sequence: TGCGCCAGCAGTGAGTCCTCGGTCACCGGGGAGCTGTTTTTT. Protein product: CASSESSVTGELFF. The chain recombines TRBV10-1 with TRBJ2-2; D is undetermined. Germline CDR1 reads WNHNN; CDR2 reads SYGVQD (reference sequence). This CDR3 spans 14 amino acids. Trimming stripped 0 bases from V and 4 bases from J, with 6 bases between.

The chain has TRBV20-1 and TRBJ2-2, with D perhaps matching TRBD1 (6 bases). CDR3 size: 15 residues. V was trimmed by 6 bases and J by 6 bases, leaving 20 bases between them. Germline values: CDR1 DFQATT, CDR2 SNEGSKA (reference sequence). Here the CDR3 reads CSARNGGGRAGELFF. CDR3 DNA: TGCAGTGCACGGAATGGGGGCGGCCGGGCCGGGGAGCTGTTTTTT.

For the CDR3, the DNA is TGTGCCACCAGTGATTTTAGAGGCCCTGAGAGGGAGACCCAGTACTTC. It yields the protein CATSDFRGPERETQYF. The chain is built from TRBV24-1 and TRBJ2-5; no clear D gene. CDR1 is KGHDR and CDR2 is SFDVKD in the germline V gene. The CDR3 is 16 amino acids. V was pared by 1 base and J by 5 bases, with 16 bases between.

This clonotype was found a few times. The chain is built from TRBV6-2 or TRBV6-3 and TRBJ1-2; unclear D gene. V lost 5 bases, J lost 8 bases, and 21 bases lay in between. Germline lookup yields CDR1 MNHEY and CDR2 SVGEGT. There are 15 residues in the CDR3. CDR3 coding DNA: TGTGCCAGCAGTAACCAAATCGCCAGAGCTGGAGGCTACACCTTC. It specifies CASSNQIARAGGYTF.